This T cell receptor beta chain was identified in a study of Graves' ophthalmopathy and Graves' hyperthyroidism. Regarding the study as a whole: In separating ophthalmopathy from stable hyperthyroidism, a 13-signature model achieved nearly 90% sensitivity and approximately 80% specificity.

The authors amplified TCR beta CDR3 regions from RNA transcripts. HTBI primers were employed in first-round RT-PCR, then a second-round multiplex PCR followed. TCRdb redid the calling of the multiplex PCR reads with MiXCR, one entry per CDR3 protein. The sample shows some 210,000 distinct CDR3 sequences, approximately 29% of them seen only once. The germline gives CDR1 SGHAT, CDR2 FQNNGV. V lost 1 base to trimming and J lost 8 bases; unmatched junction nucleotides: 15. The CDR3 is 17 amino acids. Concerning this clonotype itself: As yet, its antigen is unknown.

Material for sequencing was peripheral blood. The receptor was derived from a man in his fifties with Graves' ophthalmopathy. V gene TRBV11-2 combines with J gene TRBJ1-2, with 8 bases aligning to TRBD1. The DNA for the CDR3 is TGTGCCAGCAGCTTAGTCCCGACAGGGGTCAATTCTTGGGGCTACACCTTC. Protein sequence: CASSLVPTGVNSWGYTF.